This T cell receptor (beta chain) was captured in a study of T cell responses to AZD1222 COVID-19 vaccine. This CDR3 region has 14 residues. In germline, CDR1 is SGHVS, CDR2 FNYEAQ. Between the trimmed V and J ends, which lost 4 bases and 0 bases, there was a span of 9 bases. Assay used: immunoSEQ multiplex PCR; TCRdb lists only in-frame clones, some missing. Among some 100,000 clones listed, 80% to 95% were seen once. The sequence came from an adult in good health. The rearrangement uses TRBV7-6 and TRBJ1-2; the D is unclear. Here the sequenced sample was peripheral blood, taken on day 0 of AZD1222 vaccination. The CDR3 bases are TGTGCCAGCAGCTCGGACGGGTCTAACTATGGCTACACCTTC. It yields the protein CASSSDGSNYGYTF.